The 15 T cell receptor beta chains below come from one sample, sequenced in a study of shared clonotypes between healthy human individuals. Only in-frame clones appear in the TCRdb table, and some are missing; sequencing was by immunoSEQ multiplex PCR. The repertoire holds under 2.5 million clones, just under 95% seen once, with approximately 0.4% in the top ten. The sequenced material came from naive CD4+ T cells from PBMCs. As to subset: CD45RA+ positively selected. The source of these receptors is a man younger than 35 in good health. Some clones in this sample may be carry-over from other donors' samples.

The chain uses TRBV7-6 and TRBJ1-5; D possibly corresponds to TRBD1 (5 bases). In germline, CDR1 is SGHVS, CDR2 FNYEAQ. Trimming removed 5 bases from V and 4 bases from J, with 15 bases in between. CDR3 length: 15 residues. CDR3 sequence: CASSQGPAGNQPQHF. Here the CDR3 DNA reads TGTGCCAGCAGCCAGGGACCGGCTGGAAATCAGCCCCAGCATTTT.

The CDR3 coding sequence is TGCGCCAGCAGCTTGGCCTTGGGGACAGGGACGGAGACCCAGTACTTC. Encoded protein: CASSLALGTGTETQYF. The chain couples TRBV5-1 to TRBJ2-5, with 9 bases lining up with TRBD1. J lost 5 bases, V lost 0 bases, and 8 bases had no gene match. The CDR3 loop spans 16 amino acids. CDR1 SGHRS and CDR2 YFSETQ come from the germline V gene.

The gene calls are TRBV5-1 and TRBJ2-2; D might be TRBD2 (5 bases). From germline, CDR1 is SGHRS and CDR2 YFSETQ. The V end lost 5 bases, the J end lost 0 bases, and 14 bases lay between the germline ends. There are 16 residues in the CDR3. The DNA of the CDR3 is TGCGCCAGCAGGCGGAAGGACGGGACGAACACCGGGGAGCTGTTTTTT. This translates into CASRRKDGTNTGELFF.

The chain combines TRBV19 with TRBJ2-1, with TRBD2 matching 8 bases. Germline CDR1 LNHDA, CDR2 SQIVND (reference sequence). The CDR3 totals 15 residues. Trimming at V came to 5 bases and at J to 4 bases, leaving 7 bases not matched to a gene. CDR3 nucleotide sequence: TGTGCCAGTAGTCTTTCTAGCGGGCATTACAATGAGCAGTTCTTC. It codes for CASSLSSGHYNEQFF.

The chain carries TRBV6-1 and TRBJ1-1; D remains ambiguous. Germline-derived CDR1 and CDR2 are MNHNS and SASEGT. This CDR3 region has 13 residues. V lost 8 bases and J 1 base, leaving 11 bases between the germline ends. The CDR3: CASVGFRNTEAFF. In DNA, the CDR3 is TGTGCCAGCGTGGGTTTTAGGAACACTGAAGCTTTCTTT.

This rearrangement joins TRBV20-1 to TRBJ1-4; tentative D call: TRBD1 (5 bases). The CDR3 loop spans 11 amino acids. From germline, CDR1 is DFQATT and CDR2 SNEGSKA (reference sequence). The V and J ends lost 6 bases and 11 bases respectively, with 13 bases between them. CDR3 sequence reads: CSAGVQEKLFF. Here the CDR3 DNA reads TGCAGTGCCGGAGTACAGGAGAAACTGTTTTTT.

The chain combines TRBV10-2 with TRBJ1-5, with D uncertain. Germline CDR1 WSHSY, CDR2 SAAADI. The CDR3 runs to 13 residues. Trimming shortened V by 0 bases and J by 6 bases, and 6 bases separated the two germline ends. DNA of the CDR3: TGCGCCAGCAGTGAGTCGAGATTTCAGCCCCAGCATTTT. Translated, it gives CASSESRFQPQHF.

The CDR3 DNA reads TGCGCCAGCAGCTTGGCTGGCAGCAGGGGCCAAGAGACCCAGTACTTC. Translated: CASSLAGSRGQETQYF. This sequence joins TRBV5-1 and TRBJ2-5; weak D call: TRBD1 (6 bases). Germline CDR1 SGHRS, CDR2 YFSETQ. V was trimmed by 0 bases and J by 1 base, leaving 13 bases between them. This CDR3 is 16 amino acids long.

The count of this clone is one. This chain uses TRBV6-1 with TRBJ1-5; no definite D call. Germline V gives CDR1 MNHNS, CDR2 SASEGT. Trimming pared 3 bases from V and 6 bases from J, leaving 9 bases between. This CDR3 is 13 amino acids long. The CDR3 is CASSDGEAQPQHF. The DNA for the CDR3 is TGTGCCAGCAGTGATGGGGAGGCTCAGCCCCAGCATTTT.

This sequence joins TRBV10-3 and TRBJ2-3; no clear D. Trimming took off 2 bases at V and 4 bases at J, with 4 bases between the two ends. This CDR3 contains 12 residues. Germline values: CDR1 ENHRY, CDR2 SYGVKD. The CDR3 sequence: CAISERPDTQYF. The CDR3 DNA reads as TGTGCCATCAGTGAGCGACCAGATACGCAGTATTTT.

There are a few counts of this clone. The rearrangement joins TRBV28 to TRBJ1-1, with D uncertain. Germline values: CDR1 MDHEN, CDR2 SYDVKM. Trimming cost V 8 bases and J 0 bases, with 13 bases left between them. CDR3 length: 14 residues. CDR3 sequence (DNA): TGTGCCAGCGCTCGCCGGAGTCTGAACACTGAAGCTTTCTTT. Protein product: CASARRSLNTEAFF.

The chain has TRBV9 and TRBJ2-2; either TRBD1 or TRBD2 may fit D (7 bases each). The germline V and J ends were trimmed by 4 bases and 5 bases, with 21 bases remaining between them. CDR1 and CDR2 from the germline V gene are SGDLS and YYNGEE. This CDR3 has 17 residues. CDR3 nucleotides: TGTGCCAGCAGCCCGGAGGGGGGGACAGCGATTACCGGGGAGCTGTTTTTT. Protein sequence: CASSPEGGTAITGELFF.

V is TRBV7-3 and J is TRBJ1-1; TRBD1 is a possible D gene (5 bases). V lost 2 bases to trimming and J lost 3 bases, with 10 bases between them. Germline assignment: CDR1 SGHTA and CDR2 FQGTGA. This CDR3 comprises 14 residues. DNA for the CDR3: TGTGCCAGCAGCTTACAGGGTTTGGACACTGAAGCTTTCTTT. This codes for CASSLQGLDTEAFF.

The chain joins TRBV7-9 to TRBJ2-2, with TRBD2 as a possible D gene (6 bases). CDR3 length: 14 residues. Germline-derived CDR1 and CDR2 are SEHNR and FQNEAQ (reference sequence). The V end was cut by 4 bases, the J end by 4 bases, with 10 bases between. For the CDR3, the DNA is TGTGCCAGCAGCTGGAGGGACGCCACCGGGGAGCTGTTTTTT. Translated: CASSWRDATGELFF.

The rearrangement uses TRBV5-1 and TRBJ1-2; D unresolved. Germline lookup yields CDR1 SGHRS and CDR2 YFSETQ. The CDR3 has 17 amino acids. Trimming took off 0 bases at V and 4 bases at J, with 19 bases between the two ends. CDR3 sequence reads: CASSLEGGAEAFYGYTF. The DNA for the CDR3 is TGCGCCAGCAGCTTGGAGGGTGGTGCAGAGGCCTTCTATGGCTACACCTTC. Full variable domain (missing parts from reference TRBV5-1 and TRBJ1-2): KAGVTQTPRYLIKTRGQQVTLSCSPISGHRSVSWYQQTPGQGLQFLFEYFSETQRNKGNFPGRFSGRQFSNSRSEMNVSTLELGDSALYLCASSLEGGAEAFYGYTFGSGTRLTVV.